Described below is a single TCR beta chain sequence and its context. The table lists this clonotype with a few counts. Its target antigen remains unknown. Base-call qualities are not available, and no considerably larger clone is one nucleotide away. The germline V gene specifies MNHEY as CDR1 and SVGAGI as CDR2. Inclusive of the bounding cysteine and phenylalanine, the CDR3 is 19 residues long. Only CDR3 DNA remains: 57 bases, in frame from the first base. The V end loses 0 bases and the J end loses 0 bases, and a stretch of 18 bases separates them. These data are taken from a study of T-cell reconstitution after alpha-beta-depleted transplantation in children (dated by TCRdb to the mid-2010s). At the level of the whole study: The study quantitatively tracked T-cell immune reconstitution after TCRalphabeta/CD19-depleted allogeneic hematopoietic cell transplantation in children using TCR repertoire profiling.

Preparation of the library involved PCR. Sequencing instrument: Illumina HiSeq 2500. Molecular barcoding was employed in the preparation of TCR libraries, with unique molecular identifiers being used to normalize TCRbeta repertoire quantification. TCRdb trimmed the raw reads at Q25, called clones with MiXCR and kept productive beta chains. Rows matching on CDR3 protein sequence are summarized as one entry with the most common DNA and genes. The sample data list about 690,000 distinct CDR3 sequences, and approximately 17% of these were observed just once. Jointly, the top ten make up approximately 1% of the sample.

The V and J segments used are TRBV6-5 and TRBJ2-4, with no D gene named confidently. The sequence was collected from a human donor who donated a stem cell graft to a child with acute myeloid leukemia. Sequencing used PBMCs from the stem cell graft donor, obtained from the stem cell graft. The DNA sequence reads TGTGCCAGCAGTTACTCTGTGGGCGCTTCCTCTCTAGCCAAAAACATTCAGTACTTC. The translation is CASSYSVGASSLAKNIQYF.